This record looks at one T cell receptor beta chain sequence and its context. What it binds is not known. Germline lookup yields CDR1 MNHNS and CDR2 SASEGT. V gave up 4 bases and J gave up 10 bases, with 17 bases separating them. This CDR3 has 14 residues. TCRdb's table, derived via immunoSEQ multiplex PCR, lists solely in-frame clones and lacks some. This table has approximately 120,000 clones, more than 80% appearing once. This sample was taken from a study of graft-versus-host responses after intestinal transplantation. Study-level information: Tacrolimus and steroids were given for around three years to all recipients after anti-thymocyte globulin induction. Study results and limitations: Peak circulating GvH clone levels were associated with early post-transplant HvG declines. Present in recipient marrow, GvH clones included some that appeared first in ileum or blood.

The material was unstimulated CD4+ T cells sorted from spleen or lymph node cells, obtained before intestinal transplant. The TCR was taken from a human donor who received an intestinal transplant. This chain joins TRBV6-1 and TRBJ2-1; a weak D match, TRBD1 (6 bases). The CDR3 nucleotides read TGTGCCAGCAGTGCACGCGGACTTAGGGGGGAGCAGTTCTTC. Translated: CASSARGLRGEQFF.